The source of this T cell receptor beta chain is a study of blood T cells in healthy people across ages. Overall study: Capture via template switching afforded approximately one barcoded beta molecule per two T cells.

Investigators took roughly 9.5 milliliters of peripheral blood from every donor. Extracted total RNA amounted to at least 5.5 micrograms for each sample. The CDR3 spans 14 residues. Germline CDR1 is SGDLS and CDR2 is YYNGEE. V trimming: 0 bases; J trimming: 7 bases; junction bases outside the gene matches: 6. Sample-barcoded 5' priming and a J-beta primer mix drove a second PCR of 7 to 11 cycles. One entry per CDR3 protein, called by TCRdb with MiXCR from the 5' RACE reads. Here the sample spans approximately 600,000 distinct CDR3 sequences, approximately 59% being singletons. Sequences were obtained from blood. This receptor was obtained from a man in his 60s in good health. V usage is TRBV9 and J usage is TRBJ2-5; 7 positions agree with TRBD1. The CDR3 spells CASSVEGASGTQYF. The CDR3 DNA follows: TGTGCCAGCAGCGTAGAGGGGGCGAGCGGGACCCAGTACTTC.